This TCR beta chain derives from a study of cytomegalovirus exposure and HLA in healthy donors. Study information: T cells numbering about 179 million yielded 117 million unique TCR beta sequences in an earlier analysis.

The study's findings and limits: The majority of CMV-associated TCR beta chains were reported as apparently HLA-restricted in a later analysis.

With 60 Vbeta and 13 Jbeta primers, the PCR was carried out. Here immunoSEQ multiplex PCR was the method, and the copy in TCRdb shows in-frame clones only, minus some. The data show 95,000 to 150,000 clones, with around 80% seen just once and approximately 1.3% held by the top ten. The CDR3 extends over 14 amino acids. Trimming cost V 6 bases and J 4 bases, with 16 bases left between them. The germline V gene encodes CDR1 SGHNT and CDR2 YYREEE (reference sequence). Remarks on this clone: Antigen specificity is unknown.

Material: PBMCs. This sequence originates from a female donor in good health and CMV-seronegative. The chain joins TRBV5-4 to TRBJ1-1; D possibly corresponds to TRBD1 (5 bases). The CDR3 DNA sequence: TGTGCCAGCACCCCCGGGGGGGGGAGCACTGAAGCTTTCTTT. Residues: CASTPGGGSTEAFF.